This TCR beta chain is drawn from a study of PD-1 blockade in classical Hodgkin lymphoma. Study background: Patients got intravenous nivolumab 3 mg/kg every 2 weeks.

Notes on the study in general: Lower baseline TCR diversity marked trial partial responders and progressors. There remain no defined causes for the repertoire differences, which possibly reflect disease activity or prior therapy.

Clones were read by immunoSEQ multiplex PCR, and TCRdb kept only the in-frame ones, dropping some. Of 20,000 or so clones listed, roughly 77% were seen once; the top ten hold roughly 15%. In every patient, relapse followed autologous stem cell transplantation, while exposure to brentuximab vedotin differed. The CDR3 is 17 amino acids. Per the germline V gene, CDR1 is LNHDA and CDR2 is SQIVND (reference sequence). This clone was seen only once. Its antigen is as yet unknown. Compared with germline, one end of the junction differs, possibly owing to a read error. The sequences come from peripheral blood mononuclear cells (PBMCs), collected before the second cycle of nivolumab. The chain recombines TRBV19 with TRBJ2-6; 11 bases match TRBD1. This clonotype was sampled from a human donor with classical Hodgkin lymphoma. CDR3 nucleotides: TGTGCCAGTGGTATCGGACAGGGGGCAGCCGGGGCCAACGTCCTGACTTTC. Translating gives CASGIGQGAAGANVLTF.